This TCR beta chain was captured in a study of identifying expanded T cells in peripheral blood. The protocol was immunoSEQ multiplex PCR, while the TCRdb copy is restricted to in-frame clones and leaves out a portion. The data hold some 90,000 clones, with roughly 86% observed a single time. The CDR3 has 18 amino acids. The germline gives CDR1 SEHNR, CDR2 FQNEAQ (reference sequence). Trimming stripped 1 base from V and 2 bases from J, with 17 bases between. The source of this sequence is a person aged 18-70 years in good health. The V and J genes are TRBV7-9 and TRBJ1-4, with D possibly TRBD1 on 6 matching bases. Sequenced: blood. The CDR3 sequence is CASSLDGGAGLTNEKLFF. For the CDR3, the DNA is TGTGCCAGCAGCTTAGACGGGGGCGCCGGGCTCACTAATGAAAAACTGTTTTTT.